This T cell receptor beta chain was documented in a study of T cells in Graves' hyperthyroidism and ophthalmopathy. The source material, RNA transcripts, was used to amplify TCR beta CDR3 regions. During a first-round RT-PCR of the TCR CDR3, the HTBI primer set was used. TCRdb redid the calling of the multiplex PCR reads with MiXCR, one entry per CDR3 protein. The sample shows over 500,000 distinct CDR3 sequences, about 16% of them seen only once. The V end lost 4 bases, the J end lost 1 base, and 8 bases lay between the germline ends. This CDR3 contains 15 residues. Germline CDR1 and CDR2: SNHLY and FYNNEI.

This sequence joins TRBV2 and TRBJ2-6, with no clear D. The sample taken for sequencing was blood. This clonotype originated in a woman in her thirties with Graves' ophthalmopathy. CDR3 sequence: CASSALPSGANVLTF. The CDR3 coding sequence is TGTGCCAGCAGTGCCTTGCCATCTGGGGCCAACGTCCTGACTTTC.